The 31 T cell receptor beta chains below were found in one sample sequenced in a study of response to subunit inactivated influenza vaccine. TCRdb recomputed calls from the RT-PCR reads with MiXCR, one row per CDR3 protein. The sample shows about 780,000 distinct CDR3 sequences, about a fifth of them seen only once. The material sequenced was PBMCs from blood, taken about 5 days after vaccination. Every receptor here comes from a man over 45 who received an inactivated influenza vaccine.

In its sample, this clonotype was seen many times. The CDR3 coding sequence is TGCAGCTCCACCGGGACAGGGAAAATTCAAGAGACCCAGTACTTC. The encoded protein is CSSTGTGKIQETQYF. J is TRBJ2-5 and V is TRBV29-1; 9 bases line up with TRBD1. The germline V gene encodes CDR1 SQVTM and CDR2 ANQGSEA. The CDR3 runs 15 residues. The V segment lost 8 bases and the J segment 2 bases; nucleotides outside the gene matches: 12.

The chain is built from TRBV29-1 and TRBJ2-1; 8 bases line up with TRBD1. Per the germline V gene, CDR1 is SQVTM and CDR2 is ANQGSEA. V dropped 0 bases and J dropped 6; count of bases not matched to a gene: 4. This CDR3 region has 14 residues. The CDR3 reads CSVEDRGQANEQFF. The CDR3 DNA reads TGCAGCGTTGAAGATCGGGGACAGGCCAATGAGCAGTTCTTC.

This clonotype appeared a few times. The rearrangement joins TRBV10-3 to TRBJ2-7; the match to TRBD2 covers 7 bases. With V trimmed by 6 bases and J by 5 bases, 13 bases remained unmatched. Germline lookup yields CDR1 ENHRY and CDR2 SYGVKD. The CDR3 loop spans 15 amino acids. CDR3 in amino acids: CAISAGDPTDDEQYF. The DNA of the CDR3 is TGTGCCATCAGCGCGGGAGACCCCACGGATGACGAGCAGTACTTC.

The J gene is TRBJ1-1, the V gene TRBV29-1, with 8 positions matching TRBD1. The CDR3 has 13 residues. V lost 5 bases and J lost 7; bases outside the gene matches: 9. Looked up from germline, CDR1 is SQVTM and CDR2 is ANQGSEA. CDR3 DNA: TGCAGCGTTTCCGGACAGGGCAAAATTGAAGCTTTCTTT. Amino acids: CSVSGQGKIEAFF. Supplemented by reference TRBV29-1 and TRBJ1-1, the full variable domain reads SAVISQKPSRDICQRGTSLTIQCQVDSQVTMMFWYRQQPGQSLTLIATANQGSEATYESGFVIDKFPISRPNLTFSTLTVSNMSPEDSSIYLCSVSGQGKIEAFFGQGTRLTVV.

The J gene is TRBJ1-2, the V gene TRBV7-2; 8 bases are a match to TRBD1. Per germline, CDR1 SGHTA and CDR2 FQGNSA. This CDR3 spans 14 amino acids. V shed 5 bases, J shed 10 bases, and the junction held 12 bases outside the gene matches. The CDR3 DNA follows: TGTGCCAGCAGCCCAGGACAGGGCTCTATGGCCTACACCTTC. This sequence encodes CASSPGQGSMAYTF.

Remarks on this clonotype: At one end, the junction sequence differs from germline, possibly due to a read error. V usage is TRBV13 and J usage is TRBJ2-1; D not certain. The CDR3 has 15 residues. CDR1 is PRHDT, CDR2 FYEKMQ, per germline (reference sequence). CDR3 DNA sequence: TGTGCCAGCAGTCCCGGGCCCAGCTCCTACAATGAGCACTTCTTC. Translated: CASSPGPSSYNEHFF.

This rearrangement joins TRBV4-1 to TRBJ1-2, with 9 nucleotides matching TRBD1. The CDR3 loop spans 15 amino acids. Germline-derived CDR1 and CDR2 are MGHRA and YSYEKL. The V gene end was trimmed by 1 base and the J gene end by 8 bases; junction bases not matched to a gene: 8. CDR3 in amino acids: CASSQVGDRVFGYTF. DNA for the CDR3: TGCGCCAGCAGCCAAGTAGGGGACAGGGTCTTCGGCTACACCTTC.

The sample holds one count of this clonotype. Here the CDR3 reads CASSLDRGGRYSTDTQYF. CDR3 DNA sequence: TGTGCCAGCAGCTTGGATCGGGGGGGCCGGTATAGCACAGATACGCAGTATTTT. The rearrangement uses TRBV5-6 and TRBJ2-3; TRBD2 matches 8 bases. This CDR3 contains 18 residues. CDR1 is SGHDT, CDR2 YYEEEE, per germline. V was clipped by 0 bases and J by 0 bases; unmatched bases: 9.

There are many counts of this clonotype. The V gene is TRBV4-1, the J gene TRBJ2-1, with D uncertain. The CDR3 runs to 14 residues. Germline V gene sequence: CDR1 MGHRA, CDR2 YSYEKL. V was cut by 1 base and J by 4 bases, with 8 bases left in between. The CDR3 DNA sequence: TGCGCCAGCAGCCAAGGATACAGTTACAATGAGCAGTTCTTC. This encodes CASSQGYSYNEQFF.

This clonotype has only a few counts. The V and J genes are TRBV6-2 or TRBV6-3 and TRBJ2-7, with 7 bases identical to TRBD1. Trimming cost V 2 bases and J 6 bases; bases outside gene matches: 4. This CDR3 has 13 residues. Germline CDR1 and CDR2: MNHEY and SVGEGT. The CDR3 sequence is CASSYATGLEQYF. The DNA of the CDR3 is TGTGCCAGCAGTTACGCGACAGGGCTCGAGCAGTACTTC.

The chain recombines TRBV6-1 with TRBJ1-4, with D perhaps TRBD1 (6 bases). Trimming pared 3 bases from V and 3 bases from J, leaving 14 bases between. The CDR3 has 16 amino acids. CDR1 is MNHNS, CDR2 SASEGT, per germline. The CDR3 DNA reads TGTGCCAGCAGTGAGAGTTGGACAGCACCTAATGAAAAACTGTTTTTT. Protein sequence: CASSESWTAPNEKLFF.

This clonotype showed up just once. V gene TRBV24-1 combines with J gene TRBJ2-5; possible D gene TRBD1, 6 bases. The V gene's germline CDR1 is KGHDR and CDR2 SFDVKD. V gave up 5 bases and J gave up 4 bases, with 13 bases separating them. The CDR3 consists of 14 residues. The CDR3 is CATSVGDTLETQYF. The CDR3 coding sequence is TGTGCCACCAGTGTTGGGGACACCTTAGAGACCCAGTACTTC.

The gene calls are TRBV2 and TRBJ1-1; 7 bases are shared with TRBD1. V lost 8 bases and J lost 5; bases outside the gene matches: 8. Germline CDR1 is SNHLY and CDR2 is FYNNEI. CDR3 length equals 13 residues. The CDR3: CASGNRGGTEAFF. CDR3 DNA sequence: TGTGCCAGCGGGAACAGGGGAGGGACTGAAGCTTTCTTT.

This clonotype was observed a few times. The chain recombines TRBV29-1 with TRBJ2-6, with D tentatively TRBD1 (6 bases). The ends were cut back, 5 bases at V and 0 bases at J, with 14 bases in the middle. The CDR3 spans 16 residues. CDR1 is SQVTM and CDR2 is ANQGSEA in the germline V gene. CDR3 nucleotide sequence: TGCAGCGTTTTGACAGGATCTTACTCTGGGGCCAACGTCCTGACTTTC. It translates to CSVLTGSYSGANVLTF.

This clonotype has only a few counts. The rearrangement joins TRBV5-4 to TRBJ2-5; D is undetermined. V was cut by 4 bases and J by 4 bases, with 8 bases left in between. The germline CDR1 and CDR2 sequences are SGHNT and YYREEE (reference sequence). This CDR3 is built from 12 residues. The CDR3 nucleotides are TGTGCCAGCAGCGGTAGTGCAGAGACCCAGTACTTC. Residues: CASSGSAETQYF.

This clonotype was found a few times. The J gene is TRBJ1-1, the V gene TRBV20-1, with D hard to call. This CDR3 is built from 14 residues. V was clipped by 0 bases and J by 4 bases, with 12 bases between them. CDR1 and CDR2 from the germline V gene are DFQATT and SNEGSKA (reference sequence). CDR3 sequence: CSARDLDLGTEAFF. The CDR3 coding sequence is TGCAGTGCTAGAGATCTGGACTTGGGCACTGAAGCTTTCTTT.

This clonotype came up a few times. At one of its ends the junction is not consistent with the germline gene, which may arise from a read error. The rearrangement links TRBV29-1 to TRBJ2-2, with D perhaps matching TRBD2 (5 bases). Germline values: CDR1 SQVTM, CDR2 ANQGSEA. The CDR3 loop spans 11 amino acids. CDR3 bases: TGCAGCGTTGAAGTCACCGGGGAGCCGTTTTTT. Its protein is CSVEVTGEPFF.

This clonotype has just a few counts. The J gene is TRBJ2-1, the V gene TRBV10-3, with TRBD2 matching over 8 bases. From germline, CDR1 is ENHRY and CDR2 SYGVKD. This CDR3 contains 15 residues. V gave up 4 bases and J gave up 4 bases; unmatched junction bases: 6. CDR3 loop: CAISVTGTRYNEQFF. The CDR3 region has the DNA TGTGCCATCAGTGTTACCGGGACTAGGTACAATGAGCAGTTCTTC.

The rearrangement links TRBV6-1 to TRBJ2-1, with TRBD1 as a possible D gene (6 bases). Trimming stripped 7 bases from V and 8 bases from J, with 15 bases between. Germline V gene lookup returns CDR1 MNHNS and CDR2 SASEGT. The CDR3 is 13 residues long. CDR3 region: CASTKNRAHEQFF. The CDR3 DNA sequence: TGTGCCAGCACTAAAAACAGGGCCCATGAGCAGTTCTTC.

The V and J genes are TRBV2 and TRBJ2-2, with D perhaps TRBD1 (6 bases). V was cut by 4 bases and J by 4 bases, with 10 bases left in between. CDR1 and CDR2 (germline): SNHLY, FYNNEI. The CDR3 contains 14 residues. CDR3 amino acids: CASSAYRATGELFF. The CDR3 DNA is TGTGCCAGCAGTGCCTACAGGGCCACCGGGGAGCTGTTTTTT.

In its sample, this clonotype was seen many times. This chain connects TRBV4-2 to TRBJ2-1; tentative D call: TRBD2 (7 bases). The CDR3 has 15 residues. V lost 4 bases, J lost 5 bases, and 15 bases lay in between. CDR1 is LGHNA, CDR2 YNFKEQ, per germline. The CDR3 region is CASSRDRGADNEQFF. CDR3 bases: TGTGCCAGCAGCCGAGATCGGGGGGCCGACAATGAGCAGTTCTTC.

The chain links TRBV20-1 to TRBJ2-7; the D gene is possibly TRBD2 (5 bases). V lost 0 bases and J lost 1, with 13 bases in between. This CDR3 comprises 15 residues. Germline V lookup: CDR1 DFQATT, CDR2 SNEGSKA (reference sequence). The CDR3: CSARETRDPSYEQYF. Here the CDR3 DNA reads TGCAGTGCTAGAGAGACCCGGGATCCTTCCTACGAGCAGTACTTC.

This clonotype showed up many times. The DNA of the CDR3 is TGCGCCAGCAGCATAAATCCAGGGGGCTCTGAAGCTTTCTTT. Its translation: CASSINPGGSEAFF. The chain recombines TRBV5-1 with TRBJ1-1; 8 nucleotides align to TRBD1. The CDR3 totals 14 residues. Germline V lookup: CDR1 SGHRS, CDR2 YFSETQ. Trimming cost V 4 bases and J 6 bases; bases outside gene matches: 8.

At least ten counts were recorded for this clonotype. The genes are TRBV5-6 and TRBJ2-1; D is possibly TRBD2 (6 bases). V was trimmed by 3 bases and J by 16 bases, leaving 17 bases between them. This CDR3 is 12 amino acids long. Germline V gene lookup returns CDR1 SGHDT and CDR2 YYEEEE. The CDR3 sequence is CASSSWDSGFFF. In DNA form, the CDR3 reads TGTGCCAGCAGCTCTTGGGACTCGGGGTTTTTCTTC.

This clonotype has at least ten counts. The chain couples TRBV12-3 or TRBV12-4 to TRBJ2-7; maybe TRBD2 (5 bases). The CDR3 covers 13 residues. V was pared by 6 bases and J by 2 bases, with 11 bases between. This CDR3 reads CASSTLVAYEQYF. CDR3 DNA: TGTGCCAGCAGCACACTAGTCGCCTACGAGCAGTACTTC.

This clonotype was seen many times. The chain uses TRBV7-2 and TRBJ1-5; D remains unclear. Germline values: CDR1 SGHTA, CDR2 FQGNSA. V lost 3 bases and J lost 3, with 9 bases in between. This CDR3 has 14 residues. The DNA for the CDR3 is TGTGCCAGCAGCTTGGGTCGCAACAATCAGCCCCAGCATTTT. Its translation is CASSLGRNNQPQHF.

This chain joins TRBV12-3 or TRBV12-4 and TRBJ1-2; the D is unclear. V lost 5 bases and J 0 bases, leaving 10 bases between the germline ends. The CDR3 is 14 residues long. The CDR3 region has the DNA TGTGCCAGCAGTGCATCCGGGACTAACTATGGCTACACCTTC. Encoded protein: CASSASGTNYGYTF.

The J gene is TRBJ2-7, the V gene TRBV6-5; 8 bases align to TRBD1. The germline V gene has CDR1 MNHEY and CDR2 SVGAGI. The CDR3 has 15 amino acids. V gave up 3 bases and J gave up 3 bases; unmatched junction bases: 7. The CDR3 loop reads CASSYLGTGRYEQYF. For the CDR3, the DNA is TGTGCCAGCAGTTATTTGGGGACAGGCCGCTACGAGCAGTACTTC.

This clonotype has just a few counts. This sequence joins TRBV7-9 and TRBJ2-7, with 8 bases matching TRBD2. Germline lookup yields CDR1 SEHNR and CDR2 FQNEAQ (reference sequence). CDR3 length: 16 residues. V gave up 2 bases and J gave up 6 bases; unmatched junction bases: 12. The DNA of the CDR3 is TGTGCCAGCAGCTTAACCCCGGTGGGTAGCGGGACCGAGCAGTACTTC. It encodes CASSLTPVGSGTEQYF.

This clonotype has a handful of counts. This sequence joins TRBV7-2 and TRBJ2-1; 9 bases line up with TRBD2. Germline V gene sequence: CDR1 SGHTA, CDR2 FQGNSA. CDR3 length: 16 amino acids. V dropped 1 base and J dropped 6; count of bases not matched to a gene: 7. This CDR3 reads CASSLGGSGGLNEQFF. CDR3 bases: TGTGCCAGCAGCTTAGGGGGTAGCGGGGGACTCAATGAGCAGTTCTTC.

A few counts support this clonotype. The gene calls are TRBV2 and TRBJ1-5; D might be TRBD1 (5 bases). V lost 6 bases to trimming and J lost 0 bases, with 12 bases between them. The CDR3 sequence is 15 residues long. The V gene's germline CDR1 is SNHLY and CDR2 FYNNEI. CDR3 in DNA: TGTGCCAGCAGACGATCAGGGCATAGCAATCAGCCCCAGCATTTT. Translating it yields CASRRSGHSNQPQHF.